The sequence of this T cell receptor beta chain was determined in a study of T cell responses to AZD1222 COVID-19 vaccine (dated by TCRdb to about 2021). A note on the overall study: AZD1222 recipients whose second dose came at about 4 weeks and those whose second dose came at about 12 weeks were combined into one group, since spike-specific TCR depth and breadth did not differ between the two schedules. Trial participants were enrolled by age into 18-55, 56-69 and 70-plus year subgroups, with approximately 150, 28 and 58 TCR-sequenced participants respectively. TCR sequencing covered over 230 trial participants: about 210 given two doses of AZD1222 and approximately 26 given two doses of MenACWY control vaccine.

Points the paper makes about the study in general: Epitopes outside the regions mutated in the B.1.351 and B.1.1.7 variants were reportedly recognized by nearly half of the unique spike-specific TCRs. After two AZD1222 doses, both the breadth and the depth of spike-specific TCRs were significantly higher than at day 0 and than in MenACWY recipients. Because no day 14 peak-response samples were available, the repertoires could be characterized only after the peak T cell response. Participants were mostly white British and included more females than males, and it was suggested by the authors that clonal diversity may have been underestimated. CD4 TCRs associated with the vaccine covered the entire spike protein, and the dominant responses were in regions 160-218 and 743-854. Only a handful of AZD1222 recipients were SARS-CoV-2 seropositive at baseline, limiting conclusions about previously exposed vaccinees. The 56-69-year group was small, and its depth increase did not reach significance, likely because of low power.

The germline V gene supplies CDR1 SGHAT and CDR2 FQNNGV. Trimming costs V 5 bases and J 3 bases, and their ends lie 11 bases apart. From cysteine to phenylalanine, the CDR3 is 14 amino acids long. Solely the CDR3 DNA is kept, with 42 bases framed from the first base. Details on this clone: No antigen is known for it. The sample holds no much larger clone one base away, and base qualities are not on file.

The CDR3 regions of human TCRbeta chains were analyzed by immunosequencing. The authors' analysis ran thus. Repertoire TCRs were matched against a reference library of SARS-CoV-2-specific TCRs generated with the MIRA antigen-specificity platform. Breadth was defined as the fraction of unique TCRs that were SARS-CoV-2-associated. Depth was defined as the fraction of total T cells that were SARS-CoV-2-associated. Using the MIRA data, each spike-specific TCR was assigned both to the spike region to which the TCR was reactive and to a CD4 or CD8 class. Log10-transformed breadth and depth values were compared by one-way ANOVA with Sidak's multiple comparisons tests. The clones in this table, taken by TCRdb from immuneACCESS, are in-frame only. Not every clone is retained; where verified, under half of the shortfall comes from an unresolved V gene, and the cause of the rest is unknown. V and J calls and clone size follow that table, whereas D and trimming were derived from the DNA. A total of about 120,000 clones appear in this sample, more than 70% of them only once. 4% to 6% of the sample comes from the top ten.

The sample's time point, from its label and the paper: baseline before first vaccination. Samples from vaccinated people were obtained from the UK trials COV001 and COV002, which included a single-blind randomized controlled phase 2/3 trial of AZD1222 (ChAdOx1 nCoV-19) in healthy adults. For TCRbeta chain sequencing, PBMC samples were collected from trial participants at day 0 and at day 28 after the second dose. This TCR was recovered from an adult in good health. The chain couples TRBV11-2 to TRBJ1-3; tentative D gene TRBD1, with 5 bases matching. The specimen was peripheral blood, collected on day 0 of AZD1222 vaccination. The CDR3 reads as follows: CASSKGADGNTIYF. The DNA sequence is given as TGTGCCAGCAGCAAAGGGGCAGATGGAAACACCATATATTTT.